Each of the 19 T cell receptor beta chains below was sequenced from the same sample in a study of PD-1 blockade in classical Hodgkin lymphoma. Time point of the sample: cycle 4 day 1 (C4D1), after 5 to 7 weeks of nivolumab. Patients all relapsed after autologous stem cell transplantation, and there was variation in brentuximab vedotin exposure. Assay: immunoSEQ multiplex PCR; the TCRdb copy retains only in-frame clones and omits some. The sample includes around 25,000 clones, roughly 76% of them seen just once. The sample consisted of peripheral blood mononuclear cells (PBMCs), taken before the fourth cycle of nivolumab. The receptors derive from a human donor with classical Hodgkin lymphoma.

The gene calls are TRBV19 and TRBJ1-2; the D is unclear. The germline CDR1 and CDR2 sequences are LNHDA and SQIVND (reference sequence). V was shortened by 2 bases and J by 4 bases, with 5 bases between the two germline ends. The CDR3 contains 12 residues. CDR3 region: CASSITAYGYTF. CDR3 coding DNA: TGTGCCAGTAGTATAACAGCCTATGGCTACACCTTC.

In its sample, this clone was seen a few times. The junction does not match germline at one end; this may be a read error. This same CDR3 is encoded by further DNA sequences in the sample. J is TRBJ2-7 and V is TRBV5-1; 8 bases match TRBD2. This CDR3 is 15 amino acids long. Germline V gene sequence: CDR1 SGHRS, CDR2 YFSETQ. The CDR3 region has the DNA TGTGCCAGCAGCTTAACGGGGGGGACCCACTACGAGCAGTACTTC. It codes for CASSLTGGTHYEQYF. The whole variable domain, filled in from reference TRBV5-1 and TRBJ2-7, reads KAGVTQTPRYLIKTRGQQVTLSCSPISGHRSVSWYQQTPGQGLQFLFEYFSETQRNKGNFPGRFSGRQFSNSRSEMNVSTLELGDSALYLCASSLTGGTHYEQYFGPGTRLTVT.

This clone is a singleton in its sample. CDR3: CASSLNRAEKLFF. DNA of the CDR3: TGTGCCAGCAGCCTAAACAGGGCTGAAAAACTGTTTTTT. The rearrangement joins TRBV5-8 to TRBJ1-4, with D possibly being TRBD1 (6 bases). The germline gives CDR1 SGHTS, CDR2 YDEGEE. The CDR3 totals 13 residues. Trimming pared 4 bases from V and 7 bases from J, leaving 11 bases between. Full variable domain (remainder filled in from reference TRBV5-8 and TRBJ1-4): EAGVTQSPTHLIKTRGQQATLRCSPISGHTSVYWYQQALGLGLQFLLWYDEGEERNRGNFPPRFSGRQFPNYSSELNVNALELEDSALYLCASSLNRAEKLFFGSGTQLSVL.

The chain joins TRBV4-2 to TRBJ1-3; D remains unclear. The CDR3 runs 17 residues. Trimming stripped 1 base from V and 1 base from J, with 14 bases between. The germline CDR1 and CDR2 sequences are LGHNA and YNFKEQ. This CDR3 reads CASSQVSRPDSGNTIYF. In DNA form, the CDR3 reads TGTGCCAGCAGCCAAGTCTCCAGGCCCGATTCTGGAAACACCATATATTTT.

The sample holds many counts of this clone. One junction end does not reproduce the germline sequence, and a read error may be involved. The chain recombines TRBV7-9 with TRBJ1-4; 7 bases line up with TRBD1. CDR3 size: 16 residues. From germline, CDR1 is SEHNR and CDR2 FQNEAQ (reference sequence). CDR3 in amino acids: CASSPQGGQSNEKLFF. CDR3 DNA sequence: TGCGCCAGCAGCCCTCAAGGGGGACAGAGTAATGAAAAACTGTTTTTT.

This clone was found a few times. The chain employs TRBV29-1 and TRBJ1-3; no clear D gene. The ends were cut back, 0 bases at V and 0 bases at J, with 9 bases in the middle. There are 15 residues in the CDR3. Germline-derived CDR1 and CDR2 are SQVTM and ANQGSEA. The DNA for the CDR3 is TGCAGCGTTGAAGAGAGTGGGAGCTCTGGAAACACCATATATTTT. It encodes CSVEESGSSGNTIYF.

The chain is built from TRBV20-1 and TRBJ2-1; no firm D call. The CDR3 is 10 amino acids. Germline CDR1 and CDR2: DFQATT and SNEGSKA (reference sequence). The V end lost 7 bases, the J end lost 6 bases, and 7 bases lay between the germline ends. As DNA, the CDR3 is TGCAGTGTAGGGTTCAATGAGCAGTTCTTC. Translation: CSVGFNEQFF.

The CDR3 loop is CASSSTITDTQYF. The CDR3 DNA sequence: TGCGCCAGCAGCTCGACTATCACAGATACGCAGTATTTT. The chain combines TRBV5-1 with TRBJ2-3; a possible D gene is TRBD2 (5 bases). Trimming removed 3 bases from V and 2 bases from J, with 7 bases in between. CDR1 and CDR2 from the germline V gene are SGHRS and YFSETQ. CDR3 length: 13 residues.

The chain uses TRBV7-6 and TRBJ1-6, with TRBD1 matching 7 bases. Germline CDR1 SGHVS, CDR2 FNYEAQ. The CDR3 contains 15 residues. V was pared by 5 bases and J by 9 bases, with 10 bases of the junction left unmatched. This chain's CDR3 is CASSLTTGSGSPLHF. DNA for the CDR3: TGTGCCAGCAGCCTAACGACAGGGTCCGGTTCACCCCTCCACTTT.

This sequence joins TRBV6-5 and TRBJ1-6, with 8 nucleotides matching TRBD1. This CDR3 spans 13 amino acids. Per the germline V gene, CDR1 is MNHEY and CDR2 is SVGAGI. In DNA, the CDR3 is TGTGGGACAGGGAGTAGTGTGAATTCACCCCTCCACTTT. Its translation: CGTGSSVNSPLHF.

The genes are TRBV7-9 and TRBJ2-5; TRBD2 agrees at 10 bases. The CDR3 has 13 amino acids. The J segment lost 0 bases and the V segment lost 11 bases, leaving 3 bases of the junction unmatched. Germline values: CDR1 SEHNR, CDR2 FQNEAQ (reference sequence). The CDR3 DNA reads as TGTGCCGGTACTAGCGGGGACCAAGAGACCCAGTACTTC. Amino acid sequence: CAGTSGDQETQYF.

V is TRBV27 and J is TRBJ1-5, with 9 positions matching TRBD1. Germline V gives CDR1 MNHEY, CDR2 SMNVEV (reference sequence). The ends lost 5 bases at V and 0 bases at J; junction bases unmatched: 2. The CDR3 spans 15 residues. The CDR3 spells CASSRDRDSNQPQHF. The CDR3 DNA is TGTGCCAGCAGTAGGGACAGGGATAGCAATCAGCCCCAGCATTTT.

This clone was recorded once. The chain combines TRBV21-1 with TRBJ1-3. TRBV21-1 is an annotated pseudogene. The CDR3 contains 18 residues. CDR3 sequence: CASSKTGMEAASGNTIYF. The CDR3 region has the DNA TGTGCCAGCAGCAAAACGGGTATGGAAGCGGCCTCTGGAAACACCATATATTTT.

The J gene is TRBJ2-2, the V gene TRBV19; D gene uncertain. Germline assignment: CDR1 LNHDA and CDR2 SQIVND (reference sequence). This CDR3 spans 15 amino acids. Trimming cost V 5 bases and J 0 bases, with 10 bases left between them. The chain's CDR3 is CASSPRVANTGELFF. The CDR3 region has the DNA TGTGCCAGTAGTCCTCGGGTTGCGAACACCGGGGAGCTGTTTTTT.

This chain uses TRBV13 with TRBJ1-2; 8 nucleotides agree with TRBD1. The CDR3 length is 17 residues. The trim removed 5 bases at V and 0 bases at J, leaving 11 bases unmatched. Germline CDR1 reads PRHDT; CDR2 reads FYEKMQ (reference sequence). The CDR3 nucleotides read TGTGCCAGCAGCCCTTATACGCAGGGGGCCCCTAACTATGGCTACACCTTC. This encodes CASSPYTQGAPNYGYTF.

Worth noting for this clone: Because it lacks the conserved phenylalanine or tryptophan at the end, this CDR3 is likely a read error. The DNA is left out, because the CDR3 cannot be placed on it with certainty; the CDR3 is given as TCRdb lists it. The CDR3 loop reads CASSPPTGI. This chain links TRBV18 with TRBJ2-7; no check of the table's D call, TRBD1, against the DNA was made. The length of the CDR3 is 9 amino acids, counting both ends. The germline CDR1 and CDR2 sequences are KGHSH and LQKENI.

The chain links TRBV27 to TRBJ1-5; D possibly corresponds to TRBD1 (5 bases). Germline V lookup: CDR1 MNHEY, CDR2 SMNVEV (reference sequence). The CDR3 loop spans 15 amino acids. The V gene lost 6 bases and the J gene lost 5 bases, with 17 bases spanning the gap. The CDR3 DNA follows: TGTGCCAGCAGGGAAATGGACAAGCCTCATCAGCCCCAGCATTTT. Translated: CASREMDKPHQPQHF.

The CDR3 nucleotides are TGTGCCAGCATCACGGGAATGAGCTCCTCCCGAGAGACCCAGTACTTC. Its translation is CASITGMSSSRETQYF. The chain carries TRBV6-9 and TRBJ2-5; D possibly corresponds to TRBD2 (5 bases). This CDR3 is 16 amino acids long. V lost 7 bases, J lost 4 bases, and 22 bases lay in between. Germline V gene lookup returns CDR1 MNHGY and CDR2 SVAAGI.

This chain links TRBV5-4 with TRBJ2-1; D unresolved. Deletions cut 4 bases from V and 6 bases from J, with 11 bases between. From germline, CDR1 is SGHNT and CDR2 YYREEE (reference sequence). The CDR3 covers 13 residues. The DNA for the CDR3 is TGTGCCAGCAGCATATCAGGTGGCAATGAGCAGTTCTTC. Translating gives CASSISGGNEQFF.